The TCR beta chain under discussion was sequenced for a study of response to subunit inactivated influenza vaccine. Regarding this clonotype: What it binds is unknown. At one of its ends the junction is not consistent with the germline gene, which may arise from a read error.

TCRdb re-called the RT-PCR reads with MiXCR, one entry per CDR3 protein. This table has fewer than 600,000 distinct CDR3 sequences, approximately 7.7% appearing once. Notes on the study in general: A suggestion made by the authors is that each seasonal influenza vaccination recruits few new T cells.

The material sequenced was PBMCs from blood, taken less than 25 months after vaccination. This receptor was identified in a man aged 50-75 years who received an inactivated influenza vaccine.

CDR3 DNA: TGTGCCTGCTGCTCTGGGCCGGGGCTCAATCAGCCCCAACATTTT. Translating gives CACCSGPGLNQPQHF. The V gene is TRBV3-1, the J gene TRBJ1-5; maybe TRBD1 (5 bases). This CDR3 spans 15 amino acids. Germline CDR1 and CDR2: LGHDT and YNNKEL (reference sequence). Based on the CDR3 plus reference TRBV3-1 and TRBJ1-5, the full variable domain is DTAVSQTPKYLVTQMGNDKSIKCEQNLGHDTMYWYKQDSKKFLKIMFSYNNKELIINETVPNRFSPKSPDKAHLNLHINSLELGDSAVYFCACCSGPGLNQPQHFGDGTRLSIL.